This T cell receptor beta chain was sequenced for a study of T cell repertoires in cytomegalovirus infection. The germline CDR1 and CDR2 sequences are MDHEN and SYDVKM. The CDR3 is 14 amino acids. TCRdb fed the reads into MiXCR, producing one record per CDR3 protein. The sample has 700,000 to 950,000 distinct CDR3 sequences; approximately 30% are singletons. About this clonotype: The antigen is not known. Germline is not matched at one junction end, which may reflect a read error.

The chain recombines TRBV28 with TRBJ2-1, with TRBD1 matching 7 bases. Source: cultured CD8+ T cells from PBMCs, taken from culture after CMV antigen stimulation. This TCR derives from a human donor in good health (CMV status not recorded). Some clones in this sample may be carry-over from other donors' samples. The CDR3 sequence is CANSDRDSYNEQFF. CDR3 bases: TGTGCCAACAGTGACAGGGATTCCTACAATGAGCAGTTCTTC.